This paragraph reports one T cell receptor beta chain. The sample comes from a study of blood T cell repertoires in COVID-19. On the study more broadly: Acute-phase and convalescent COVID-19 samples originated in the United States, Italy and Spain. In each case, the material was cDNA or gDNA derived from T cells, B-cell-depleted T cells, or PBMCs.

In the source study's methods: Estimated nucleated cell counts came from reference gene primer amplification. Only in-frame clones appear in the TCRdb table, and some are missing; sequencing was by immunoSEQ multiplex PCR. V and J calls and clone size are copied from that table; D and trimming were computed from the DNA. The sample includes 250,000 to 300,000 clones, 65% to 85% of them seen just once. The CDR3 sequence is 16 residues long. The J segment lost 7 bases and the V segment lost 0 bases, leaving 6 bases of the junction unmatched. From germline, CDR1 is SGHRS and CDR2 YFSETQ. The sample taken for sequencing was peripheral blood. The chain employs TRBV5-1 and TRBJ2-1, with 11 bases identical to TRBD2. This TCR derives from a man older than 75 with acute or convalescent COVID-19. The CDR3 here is CASSLGFLAGGNEQFF. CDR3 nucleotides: TGCGCCAGCAGCTTGGGGTTCCTAGCGGGAGGTAATGAGCAGTTCTTC.